The 10 T cell receptor beta chains given below trace back to one sample, sequenced in a study of T cell responses to AZD1222 COVID-19 vaccine (dated by TCRdb to about 2021). The sample's time point label, in plain terms: about 28 days (+/-7) after the second vaccine dose. Libraries were constructed by the immunoSEQ multiplex PCR assay. Here the immuneACCESS table is served through TCRdb, limited to in-frame sequences with V and J called. Missing clones are a known gap in these copies; in checked studies unresolved V genes cover under half, and the rest lacks a known reason. The sample table lists about 140,000 clones, more than 75% of them with a count of one. The ten largest clones represent 3% to 3.5% of the sample. The sequenced sample was peripheral blood, obtained 28 days after the second AZD1222 dose. The receptors stem from an adult who received the AZD1222 COVID-19 vaccine.

V usage is TRBV7-9 and J usage is TRBJ1-1; D is unresolved. Per germline, CDR1 SEHNR and CDR2 FQNEAQ (reference sequence). Trimming took 1 base from V and 4 from J, leaving 13 bases between them. The CDR3 consists of 15 residues. The CDR3 loop reads CASSLGMVSGTEAFF. The DNA for the CDR3 is TGTGCCAGCAGCTTAGGAATGGTTTCGGGCACTGAAGCTTTCTTT.

This chain joins TRBV21-1 and TRBJ2-7. TRBV21-1 is tagged as a pseudogene. The CDR3 contains 12 residues. CDR3 amino acids: CASSKAGYEQYF. The CDR3 bases are TGTGCCAGCAGCAAAGCGGGCTACGAGCAGTACTTC.

This rearrangement joins TRBV9 to TRBJ1-5; D might be TRBD1 (5 bases). V was shortened by 1 base and J by 8 bases, with 16 bases between the two germline ends. Germline V gene lookup returns CDR1 SGDLS and CDR2 YYNGEE. The CDR3 sequence is 15 residues long. CDR3 DNA: TGTGCCAGCAGCGTATTCATTGGGGCGTTCGAGCCCCAGCATTTT. It codes for CASSVFIGAFEPQHF. The variable domain in full, with the rest retrieved from reference TRBV9 and TRBJ1-5, is DSGVTQTPKHLITATGQRVTLRCSPRSGDLSVYWYQQSLDQGLQFLIQYYNGEERAKGNILERFSAQQFPDLHSELNLSSLELGDSALYFCASSVFIGAFEPQHFGDGTRLSIL.

The rearrangement links TRBV5-4 to TRBJ2-5, with TRBD1 matching over 9 bases. From germline, CDR1 is SGHNT and CDR2 YYREEE (reference sequence). The J segment lost 1 base and the V segment lost 2 bases, leaving 6 bases of the junction unmatched. CDR3 length: 16 residues. The CDR3: CASSLPGQGGQETQYF. The CDR3 nucleotides are TGTGCCAGCAGCTTACCGGGACAGGGTGGCCAAGAGACCCAGTACTTC.

This clone has just one count. The genes are TRBV11-2 and TRBJ1-2; D is unresolved. The V end was cut by 5 bases, the J end by 8 bases, with 21 bases between. The CDR3 loop spans 15 amino acids. CDR1 is SGHAT and CDR2 is FQNNGV in the germline V gene. This chain's CDR3 is CASSPLNPGFGGYTF. The DNA for the CDR3 is TGTGCCAGCAGCCCATTGAACCCAGGTTTTGGGGGCTACACCTTC.

The CDR3 spells CASSSNSNQPQHF. The CDR3 coding sequence is TGTGCCAGCAGTAGTAATAGCAATCAGCCCCAGCATTTT. This chain links TRBV12-3 or TRBV12-4 with TRBJ1-5; D gene uncertain. V was shortened by 5 bases and J by 0 bases, with 5 bases between the two germline ends. The CDR3 is 13 amino acids.

The rearrangement uses TRBV12-3 or TRBV12-4 and TRBJ1-5; D is unclear. The CDR3 sequence is 13 residues long. Trimming took off 7 bases at V and 5 bases at J, with 12 bases between the two ends. CDR3 nucleotide sequence: TGTGCCAGCACCCTAACGGTTCATCAGCCCCAGCATTTT. Translation: CASTLTVHQPQHF.

This clone is a singleton in its sample. The chain uses TRBV5-1 and TRBJ2-2; 11 positions match TRBD2. Germline trimming cut 8 bases from V and 3 bases from J; bases unmatched to any gene: 21. The CDR3 sequence is 20 residues long. The germline gives CDR1 SGHRS, CDR2 YFSETQ. DNA for the CDR3: TGCGCCAGATGCCCGCCCCGTTCTAATAGCGGGGGGGCTCACACCGGGGAGCTGTTTTTT. As protein: CARCPPRSNSGGAHTGELFF.

This chain connects TRBV10-3 to TRBJ1-2, with a possible D match to TRBD1 (5 bases). V dropped 4 bases and J dropped 8 bases, with 14 bases sitting between them. Germline values: CDR1 ENHRY, CDR2 SYGVKD. The CDR3 runs 13 residues. The CDR3 bases are TGTGCCATCAGTGTAGGGCAGGGAGTCGGCTACACCTTC. Translating it yields CAISVGQGVGYTF.

The chain links TRBV28 to TRBJ1-1, with D possibly being TRBD1 (5 bases). The CDR3 totals 15 residues. Germline assignment: CDR1 MDHEN and CDR2 SYDVKM. V lost 10 bases and J 6 bases, leaving 24 bases between the germline ends. CDR3: CATLPREGLGAEAFF. CDR3 DNA sequence: TGTGCCACCTTACCCAGAGAGGGACTTGGCGCTGAAGCTTTCTTT.